This TCR beta chain was documented in a study of regulatory T cells in long-lasting Graves disease. Overall study context: Freshly diagnosed Graves' patients had used antithyroid drugs for under 3 months.

The time point was: newly diagnosed GD, antithyroid drugs for less than 3 months. From RNA extracted from PBMCs, the TCR library was made. Regarding the study as a whole: What was studied was peripheral blood only, and not thyroid tissue. Under persistent disease, TRBV28, TRBJ1-2 and TRBJ2-5 were used preferentially.

Through Arm-PCR of CDR3 regions and iRepertoire HTBI primers, TCR beta libraries were built. TCRdb re-analysed the multiplex PCR reads in MiXCR, keeping a single row per CDR3 protein. The table lists 450,000 to 600,000 distinct CDR3 sequences, roughly 13% of them singletons, with roughly a tenth in the top ten. Turning to this clonotype: The antigen is not known.

The germline V gene has CDR1 KGHSH and CDR2 LQKENI. With 6 bases removed from V and 6 bases from J, the gap between germline ends came to 18 bases. The CDR3 covers 16 residues. These data were likewise used in another study, on T cells in Graves' hyperthyroidism and ophthalmopathy.

The J gene is TRBJ1-6, the V gene TRBV18; D gene ambiguous. The receptor's source is a man in his thirties or forties with Graves disease. This sample comprised peripheral blood mononuclear cells (PBMCs), obtained at new diagnosis, from a patient treated with antithyroid drugs. In DNA, the CDR3 is TGTGCCAGCTCTGATAACACGGCAGTTCTTAATTCACCCCTCCACTTT. This sequence encodes CASSDNTAVLNSPLHF. Filled out from reference TRBV18 and TRBJ1-6, the complete variable domain reads NAGVMQNPRHLVRRRGQEARLRCSPMKGHSHVYWYRQLPEEGLKFMVYLQKENIIDESGMPKERFSAEFPKEGPSILRIQQVVRGDSAAYFCASSDNTAVLNSPLHFGNGTRLTVT.